This T cell receptor (beta chain) was captured in a study of T cells in Graves' hyperthyroidism and ophthalmopathy. Across the study: Once the initial diagnosis was made, peripheral blood was obtained before any treatment.

This clonotype showed up many times. The V gene's germline CDR1 is DFQATT and CDR2 SNEGSKA (reference sequence). The CDR3 contains 13 residues. V lost 3 bases to trimming and J lost 7 bases, with 12 bases between them. TCR beta CDR3 regions were amplified from RNA transcripts. During a first-round RT-PCR of the TCR CDR3, the HTBI primer set was used. MiXCR, applied by TCRdb to the multiplex PCR reads, yields one record per CDR3 protein. The repertoire has around 600,000 distinct CDR3 sequences, approximately 15% of them found once; the top ten carry 2.5% to 4%. Ophthalmopathy patients had moderate-to-severe active disease, CAS ≥3, NOSPECS ≥4, and disease duration under 3 months. Uncontrolled infection, other autoimmune disease, pregnancy or lactation led to exclusion. From approximately 9.5 ml of fresh peripheral blood, PBMCs were isolated.

This sequence joins TRBV20-1 and TRBJ1-4; D not resolved. The sequenced sample consisted of blood. This receptor was identified in a woman between 40 and 55 years old with Graves' ophthalmopathy. This CDR3 is CSASRTVGEKLFF. CDR3 sequence (DNA): TGCAGTGCTAGTCGCACAGTGGGTGAAAAACTGTTTTTT.